Sequencing of this TCR beta chain was carried out in a study of T cell clones after liver transplantation. Study details: TCRbeta sequencing after a pre-transplant mixed lymphocyte reaction identified graft-donor-reactive clones, later tracked in post-transplant blood. General study results and limits: Post-transplant, graft-donor-reactive CD4 TCRbeta sequences in blood dropped significantly in most of the 8 subjects.

Sequenced by immunoSEQ multiplex PCR; TCRdb stores in-frame clones only, minus some. The table shows fewer than 110,000 clones, with around four fifths occurring only once. The V end was cut by 2 bases, the J end by 1 base, with 11 bases between. Germline V CDR1 and CDR2: SEHNR, FQNEAQ (reference sequence). CDR3 length equals 15 residues. Remarks on this clone: The antigen is not known.

The origin of this receptor is a human patient who received a liver transplant. Some T cells could come from the graft donor. Sequences were derived from CD4+ T cells from blood, sampled around 4 years after liver transplant. V is TRBV7-9 and J is TRBJ2-5; D is unresolved. The CDR3, as DNA: TGTGCCAGCAGCTTAACTGGAGACCGCCAAGAGACCCAGTACTTC. Translating it yields CASSLTGDRQETQYF.